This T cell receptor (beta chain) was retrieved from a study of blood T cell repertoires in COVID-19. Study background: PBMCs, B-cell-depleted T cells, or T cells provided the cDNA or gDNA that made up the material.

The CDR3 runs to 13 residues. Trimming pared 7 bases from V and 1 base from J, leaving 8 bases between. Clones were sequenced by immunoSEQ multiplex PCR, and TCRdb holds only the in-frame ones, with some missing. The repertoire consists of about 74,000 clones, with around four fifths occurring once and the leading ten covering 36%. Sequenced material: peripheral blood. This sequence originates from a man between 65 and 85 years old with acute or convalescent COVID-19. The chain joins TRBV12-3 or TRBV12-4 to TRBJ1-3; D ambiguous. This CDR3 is CASTKRSGNTIYF. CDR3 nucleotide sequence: TGTGCCAGCACAAAACGGTCTGGAAACACCATATATTTT.